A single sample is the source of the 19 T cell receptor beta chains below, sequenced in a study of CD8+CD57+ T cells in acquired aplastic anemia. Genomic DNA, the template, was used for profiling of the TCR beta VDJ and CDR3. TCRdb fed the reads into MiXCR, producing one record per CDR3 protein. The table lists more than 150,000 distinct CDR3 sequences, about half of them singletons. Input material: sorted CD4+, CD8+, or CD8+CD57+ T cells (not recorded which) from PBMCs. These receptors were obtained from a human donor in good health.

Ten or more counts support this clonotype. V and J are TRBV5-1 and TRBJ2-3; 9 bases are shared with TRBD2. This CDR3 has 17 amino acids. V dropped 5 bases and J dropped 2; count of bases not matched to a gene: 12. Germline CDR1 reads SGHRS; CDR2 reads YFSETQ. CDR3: CASRLEGGGRVTDTQYF. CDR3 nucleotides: TGCGCCAGCAGACTGGAAGGGGGCGGGAGGGTCACAGATACGCAGTATTTT.

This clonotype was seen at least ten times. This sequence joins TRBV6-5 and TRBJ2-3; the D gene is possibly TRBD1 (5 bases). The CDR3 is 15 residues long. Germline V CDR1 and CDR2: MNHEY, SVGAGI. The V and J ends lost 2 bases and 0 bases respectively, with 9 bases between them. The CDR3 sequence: CASSYEAGSTDTQYF. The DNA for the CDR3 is TGTGCCAGCAGTTACGAGGCAGGGAGCACAGATACGCAGTATTTT.

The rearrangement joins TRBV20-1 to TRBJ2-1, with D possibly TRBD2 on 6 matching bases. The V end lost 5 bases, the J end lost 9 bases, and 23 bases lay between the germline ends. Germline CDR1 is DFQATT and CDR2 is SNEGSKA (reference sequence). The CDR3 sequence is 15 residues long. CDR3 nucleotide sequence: TGCAGTGCTGACCGGGACTCCCTCGCCGTTGCTGAGCAGTTCTTC. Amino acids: CSADRDSLAVAEQFF.

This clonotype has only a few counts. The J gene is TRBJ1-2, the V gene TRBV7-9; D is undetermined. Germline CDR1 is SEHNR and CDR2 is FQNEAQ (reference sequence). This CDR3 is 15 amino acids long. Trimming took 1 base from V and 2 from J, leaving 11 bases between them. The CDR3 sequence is CASSLGSGTNYGYTF. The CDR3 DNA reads TGTGCCAGCAGCTTAGGATCAGGAACAAACTATGGCTACACCTTC.

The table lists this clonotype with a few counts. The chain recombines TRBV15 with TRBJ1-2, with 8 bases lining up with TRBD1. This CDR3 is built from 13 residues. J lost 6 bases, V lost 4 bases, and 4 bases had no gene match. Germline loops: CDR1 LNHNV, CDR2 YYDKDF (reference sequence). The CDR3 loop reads CATSKGQGDGYTF. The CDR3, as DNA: TGTGCCACCAGCAAAGGACAGGGCGATGGCTACACCTTC.

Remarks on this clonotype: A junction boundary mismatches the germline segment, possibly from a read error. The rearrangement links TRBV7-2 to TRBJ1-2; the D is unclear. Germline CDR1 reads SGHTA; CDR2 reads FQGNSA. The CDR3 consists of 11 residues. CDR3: CASSLPPIPYF. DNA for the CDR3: TGTGCCAGCAGCCTACCTCCGATCCCATACTTC.

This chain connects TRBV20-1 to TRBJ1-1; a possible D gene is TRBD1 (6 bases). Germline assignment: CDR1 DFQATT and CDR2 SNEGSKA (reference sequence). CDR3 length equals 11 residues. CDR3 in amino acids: CSENRDTEAFF. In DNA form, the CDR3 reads TGCAGCGAGAACAGGGACACTGAAGCTTTCTTT.

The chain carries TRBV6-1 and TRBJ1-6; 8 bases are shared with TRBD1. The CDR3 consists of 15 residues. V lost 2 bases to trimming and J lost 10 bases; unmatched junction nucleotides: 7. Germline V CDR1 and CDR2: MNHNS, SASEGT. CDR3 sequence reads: CASSEPTGVSSPLHF. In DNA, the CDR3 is TGTGCCAGCAGTGAACCGACAGGGGTGTCCTCACCCCTCCACTTT.

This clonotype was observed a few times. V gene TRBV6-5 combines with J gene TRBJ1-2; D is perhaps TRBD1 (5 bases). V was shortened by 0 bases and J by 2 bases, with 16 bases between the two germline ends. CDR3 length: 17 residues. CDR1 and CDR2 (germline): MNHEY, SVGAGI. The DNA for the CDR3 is TGTGCCAGCAGTTACTCGAGGATAGGGACTGGGAACTATGGCTACACCTTC. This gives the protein CASSYSRIGTGNYGYTF.

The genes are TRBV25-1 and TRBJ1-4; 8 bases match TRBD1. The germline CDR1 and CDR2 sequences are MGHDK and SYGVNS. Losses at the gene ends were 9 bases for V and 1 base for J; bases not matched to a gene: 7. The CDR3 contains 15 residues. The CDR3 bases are TGTGCCAGTACGACAGGGGTGGGAACTAATGAAAAACTGTTTTTT. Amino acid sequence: CASTTGVGTNEKLFF.

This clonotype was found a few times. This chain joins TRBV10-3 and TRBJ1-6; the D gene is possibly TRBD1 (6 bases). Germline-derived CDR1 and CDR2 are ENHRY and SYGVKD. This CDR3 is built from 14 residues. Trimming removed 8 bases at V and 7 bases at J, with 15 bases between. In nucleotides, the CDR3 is TGTGCCATCCAGGGGCAGGGCAACAATTCACCCCTCCACTTT. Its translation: CAIQGQGNNSPLHF.

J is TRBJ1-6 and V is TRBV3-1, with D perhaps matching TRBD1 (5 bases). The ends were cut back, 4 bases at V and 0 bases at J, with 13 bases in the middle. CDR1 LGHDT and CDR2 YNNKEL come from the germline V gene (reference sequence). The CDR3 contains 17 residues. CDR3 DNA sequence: TGTGCCAGCAGCCGAGATGCAGGGAGCTCCTATAATTCACCCCTCCACTTT. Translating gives CASSRDAGSSYNSPLHF.

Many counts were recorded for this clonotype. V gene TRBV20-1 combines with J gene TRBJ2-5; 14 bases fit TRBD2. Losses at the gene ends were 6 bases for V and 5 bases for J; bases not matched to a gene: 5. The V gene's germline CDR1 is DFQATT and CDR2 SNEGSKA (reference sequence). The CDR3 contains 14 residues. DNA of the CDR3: TGCAGTGCCCGAGGGACTAGCGGGAGTGAGACCCAGTACTTC. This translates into CSARGTSGSETQYF.

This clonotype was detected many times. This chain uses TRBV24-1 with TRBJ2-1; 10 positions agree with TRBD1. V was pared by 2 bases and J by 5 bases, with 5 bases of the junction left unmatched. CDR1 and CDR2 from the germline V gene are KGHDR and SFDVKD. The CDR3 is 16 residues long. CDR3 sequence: CATSDYGTGVNNEQFF. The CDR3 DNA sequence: TGTGCCACCAGTGATTACGGGACAGGGGTTAACAATGAGCAGTTCTTC.

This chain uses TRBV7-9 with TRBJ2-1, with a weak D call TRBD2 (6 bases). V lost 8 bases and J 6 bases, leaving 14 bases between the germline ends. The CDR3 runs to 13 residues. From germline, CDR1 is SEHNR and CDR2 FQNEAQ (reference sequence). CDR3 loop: CASLGAGANEQFF. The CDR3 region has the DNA TGTGCCAGCTTGGGAGCGGGCGCCAATGAGCAGTTCTTC.

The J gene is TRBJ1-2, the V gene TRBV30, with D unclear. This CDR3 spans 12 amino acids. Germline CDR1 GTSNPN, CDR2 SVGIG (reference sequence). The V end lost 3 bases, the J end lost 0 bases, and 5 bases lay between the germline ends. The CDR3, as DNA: TGTGCCTGGAGCCGGGCTAACTATGGCTACACCTTC. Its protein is CAWSRANYGYTF.

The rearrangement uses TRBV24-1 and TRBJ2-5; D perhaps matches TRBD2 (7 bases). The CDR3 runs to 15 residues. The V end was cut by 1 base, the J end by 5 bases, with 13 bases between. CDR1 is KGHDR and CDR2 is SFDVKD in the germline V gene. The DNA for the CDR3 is TGTGCCACCAGTGATTTTGGGGGGGGGGGCGAGACCCAGTACTTC. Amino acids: CATSDFGGGGETQYF.

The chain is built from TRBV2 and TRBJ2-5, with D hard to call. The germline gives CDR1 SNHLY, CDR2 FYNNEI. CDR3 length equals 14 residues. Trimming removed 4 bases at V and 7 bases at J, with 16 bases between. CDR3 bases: TGTGCCAGCAGTGCATCACCCACGCTCGGGACCCAGTACTTC. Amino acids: CASSASPTLGTQYF.

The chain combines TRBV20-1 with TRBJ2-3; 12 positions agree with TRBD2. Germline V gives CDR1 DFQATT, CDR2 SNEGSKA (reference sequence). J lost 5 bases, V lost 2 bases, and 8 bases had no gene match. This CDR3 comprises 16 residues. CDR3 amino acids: CSARSTSGRGRDTQYF. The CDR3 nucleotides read TGCAGTGCTAGATCGACTAGCGGGAGAGGGAGAGATACGCAGTATTTT.